This T cell receptor beta chain appears in the sequencing data of a study of blood T cell repertoires in COVID-19. Unmatched junction bases numbered 14, after V lost 7 bases and J lost 6 bases. CDR1 and CDR2 (germline): MDHEN, SYDVKM. The CDR3 consists of 16 residues. In the original analysis: Amplification from reference gene primers served as the basis for estimated nucleated cell counts. Data came from immunoSEQ multiplex PCR; TCRdb stores just in-frame clones and leaves some out. V and J calls and clone size are given by that table; D and trimming were obtained from the DNA. Of over 250,000 clones in the sample, 75% to 90% were seen once.

This receptor was taken from a woman in her 70s with COVID-19, enrolled during active disease. The sequencing input was peripheral blood. The rearrangement joins TRBV28 to TRBJ1-1, with TRBD1 matching over 10 bases. CDR3 loop: CASTHRDRGGRPEAFF. CDR3 DNA sequence: TGTGCCAGCACCCATCGGGACAGGGGTGGTCGGCCTGAAGCTTTCTTT.